This T cell receptor (beta chain) is from a study of graft-versus-host responses after intestinal transplantation. Study-wide context: Isolated intestinal, liver-intestinal, or multivisceral transplants were what recipients had. Anti-thymocyte globulin induction, then tacrolimus and steroids for about three years, went to all recipients. Findings and limits, study-wide: Ileal or blood samples showed some GvH clones first, and such clones were also found in recipient marrow.

Remarks on this clone: Its antigen remains unidentified.

This CDR3 region has 14 residues. Germline CDR1 is LNHDA and CDR2 is SQIVND (reference sequence). V lost 4 bases, J lost 2 bases, and 5 bases stayed unmatched. Only in-frame clones appear in the TCRdb table, and some are missing; sequencing was by immunoSEQ multiplex PCR. The profile covers tens of thousands of clones, with just under 95% appearing a single time and 1% to 1.4% taken by the ten largest. V gene TRBV19 combines with J gene TRBJ2-7; 7 positions agree with TRBD1. The sequence derives from a human donor who was the organ donor for an intestinal transplant. The material sequenced was unstimulated CD8+ T cells sorted from spleen or lymph node cells, taken before transplant. CDR3 sequence (DNA): TGTGCCAGTAGTAGAGGGACAGACCCCTACGAGCAGTACTTC. Translated, it gives CASSRGTDPYEQYF.